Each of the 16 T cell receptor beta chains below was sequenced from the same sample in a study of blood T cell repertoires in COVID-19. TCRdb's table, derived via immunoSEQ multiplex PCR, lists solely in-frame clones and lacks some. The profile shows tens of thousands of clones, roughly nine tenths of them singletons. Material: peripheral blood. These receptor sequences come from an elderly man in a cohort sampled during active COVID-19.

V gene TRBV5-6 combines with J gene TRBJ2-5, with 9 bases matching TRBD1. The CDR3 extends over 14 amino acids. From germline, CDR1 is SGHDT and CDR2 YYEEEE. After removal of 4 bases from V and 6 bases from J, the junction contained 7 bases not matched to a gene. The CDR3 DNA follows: TGTGCCAGCAGCCCGGACAGGGGATTACAGACCCAGTACTTC. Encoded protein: CASSPDRGLQTQYF.

The CDR3 coding sequence is TGTGCCAGCAGCAACCAAAGGAGATGCTCTGGGGCCAACGTCCTGACTTTC. This codes for CASSNQRRCSGANVLTF. The chain links TRBV21-1 to TRBJ2-6; the D call of TRBD2 is as the table states it, not checked on the DNA. TRBV21-1 is a listed pseudogene. The CDR3 consists of 17 residues.

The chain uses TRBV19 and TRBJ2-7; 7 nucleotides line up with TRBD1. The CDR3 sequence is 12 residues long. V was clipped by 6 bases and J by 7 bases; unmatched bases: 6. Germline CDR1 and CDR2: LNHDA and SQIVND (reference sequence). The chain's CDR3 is CASRTGDEEQYF. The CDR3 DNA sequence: TGTGCCAGTAGAACAGGGGACGAAGAGCAGTACTTC.

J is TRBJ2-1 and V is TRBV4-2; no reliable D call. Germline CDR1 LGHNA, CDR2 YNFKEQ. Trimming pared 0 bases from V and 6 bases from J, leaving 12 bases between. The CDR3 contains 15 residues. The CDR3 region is CASSQDLTWVNEQFF. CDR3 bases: TGTGCCAGCAGCCAAGATCTGACTTGGGTCAATGAGCAGTTCTTC.

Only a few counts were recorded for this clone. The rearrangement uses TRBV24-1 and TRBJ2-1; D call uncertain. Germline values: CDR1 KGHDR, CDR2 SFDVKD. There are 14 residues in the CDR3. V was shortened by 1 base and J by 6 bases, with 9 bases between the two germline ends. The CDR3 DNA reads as TGTGCCACCAGTGATTTTCCCAGATCCAATGAGCAGTTCTTC. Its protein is CATSDFPRSNEQFF.

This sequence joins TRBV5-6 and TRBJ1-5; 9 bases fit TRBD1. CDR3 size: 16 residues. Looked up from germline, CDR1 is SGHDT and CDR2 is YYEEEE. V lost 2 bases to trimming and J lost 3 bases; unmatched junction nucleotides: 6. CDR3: CASSFRTGDFNQPQHF. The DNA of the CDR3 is TGTGCCAGCAGCTTTCGGACAGGGGATTTCAATCAGCCCCAGCATTTT.

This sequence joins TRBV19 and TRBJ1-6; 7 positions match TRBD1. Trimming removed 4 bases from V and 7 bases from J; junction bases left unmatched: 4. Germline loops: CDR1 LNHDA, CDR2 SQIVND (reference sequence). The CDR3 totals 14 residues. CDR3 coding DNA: TGTGCCAGTAGTACTTTACAGGGGAATTCACCCCTCCACTTT. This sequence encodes CASSTLQGNSPLHF.

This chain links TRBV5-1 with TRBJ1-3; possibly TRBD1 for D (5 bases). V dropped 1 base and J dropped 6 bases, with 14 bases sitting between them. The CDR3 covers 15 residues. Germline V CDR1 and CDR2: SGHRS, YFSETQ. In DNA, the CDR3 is TGCGCCAGCAGCTTGTCTGGGGGACTTGTAAACACCATATATTTT. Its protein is CASSLSGGLVNTIYF.

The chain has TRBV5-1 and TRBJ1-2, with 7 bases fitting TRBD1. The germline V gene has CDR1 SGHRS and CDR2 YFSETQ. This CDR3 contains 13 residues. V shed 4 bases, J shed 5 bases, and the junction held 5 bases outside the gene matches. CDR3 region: CASSLDRLYGYTF. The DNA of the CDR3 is TGCGCCAGCAGCCTGGACAGGTTATATGGCTACACCTTC.

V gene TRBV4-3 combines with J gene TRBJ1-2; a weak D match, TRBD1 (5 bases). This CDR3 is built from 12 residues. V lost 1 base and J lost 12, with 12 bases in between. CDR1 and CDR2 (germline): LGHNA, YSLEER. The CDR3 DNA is TGCGCCAGCAGCCAAGGTATAGGGGCCCACACCTTC. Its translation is CASSQGIGAHTF.

CDR3 DNA: TGCGCCAGCAGCTTGGGAAGGGGGCGCGGCCGGGTCACTGAAGCTTTCTTT. It is translated as CASSLGRGRGRVTEAFF. The rearrangement joins TRBV5-1 to TRBJ1-1; TRBD1 matches 7 bases. CDR1 and CDR2 (germline): SGHRS, YFSETQ. Germline trimming cut 0 bases from V and 4 bases from J; bases unmatched to any gene: 12. The length of the CDR3 is 17 residues.

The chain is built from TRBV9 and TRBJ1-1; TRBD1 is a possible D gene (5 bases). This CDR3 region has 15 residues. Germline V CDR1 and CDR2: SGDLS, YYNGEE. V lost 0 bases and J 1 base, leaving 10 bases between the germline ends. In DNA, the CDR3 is TGTGCCAGCAGCGTAGTGGGGGGGACGAACACTGAAGCTTTCTTT. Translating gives CASSVVGGTNTEAFF.

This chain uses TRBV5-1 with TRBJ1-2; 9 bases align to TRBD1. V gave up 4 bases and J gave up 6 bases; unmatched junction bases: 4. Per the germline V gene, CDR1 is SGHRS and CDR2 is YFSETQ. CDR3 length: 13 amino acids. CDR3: CASSTGQGDGYTF. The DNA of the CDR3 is TGCGCCAGCAGCACGGGACAGGGAGATGGCTACACCTTC. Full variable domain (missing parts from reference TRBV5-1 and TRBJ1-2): KAGVTQTPRYLIKTRGQQVTLSCSPISGHRSVSWYQQTPGQGLQFLFEYFSETQRNKGNFPGRFSGRQFSNSRSEMNVSTLELGDSALYLCASSTGQGDGYTFGSGTRLTVV.

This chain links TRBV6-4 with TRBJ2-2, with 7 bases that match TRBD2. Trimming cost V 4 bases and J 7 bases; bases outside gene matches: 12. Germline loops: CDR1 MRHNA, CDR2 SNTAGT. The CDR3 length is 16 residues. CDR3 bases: TGTGCCAGCAGTGGCGGGAGCTCCCCTGGGGTCGGGGAGCTGTTTTTT. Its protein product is CASSGGSSPGVGELFF.

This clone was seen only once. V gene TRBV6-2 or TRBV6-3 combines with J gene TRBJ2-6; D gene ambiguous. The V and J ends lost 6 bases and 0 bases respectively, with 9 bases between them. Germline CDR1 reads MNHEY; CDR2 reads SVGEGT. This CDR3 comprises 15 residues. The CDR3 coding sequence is TGTGCCAGCAGCTCCACAGTCTCTGGGGCCAACGTCCTGACTTTC. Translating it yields CASSSTVSGANVLTF.

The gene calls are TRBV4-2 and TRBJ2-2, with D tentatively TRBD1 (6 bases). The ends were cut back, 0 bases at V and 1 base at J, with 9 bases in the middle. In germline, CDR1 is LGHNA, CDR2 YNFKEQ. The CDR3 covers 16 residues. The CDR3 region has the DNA TGTGCCAGCAGCCAAGACAGGGGTCGGAACACCGGGGAGCTGTTTTTT. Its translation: CASSQDRGRNTGELFF.